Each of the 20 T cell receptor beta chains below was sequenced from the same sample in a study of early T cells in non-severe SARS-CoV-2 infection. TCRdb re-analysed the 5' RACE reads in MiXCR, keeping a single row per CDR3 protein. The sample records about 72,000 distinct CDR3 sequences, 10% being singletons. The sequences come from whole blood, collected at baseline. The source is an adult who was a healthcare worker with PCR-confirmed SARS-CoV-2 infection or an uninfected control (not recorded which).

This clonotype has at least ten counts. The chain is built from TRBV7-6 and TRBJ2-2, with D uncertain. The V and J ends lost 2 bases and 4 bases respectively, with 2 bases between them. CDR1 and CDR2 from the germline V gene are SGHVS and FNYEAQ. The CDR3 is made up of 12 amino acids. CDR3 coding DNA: TGTGCCAGCAGCTTAACCACCGGGGAGCTGTTTTTT. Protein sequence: CASSLTTGELFF.

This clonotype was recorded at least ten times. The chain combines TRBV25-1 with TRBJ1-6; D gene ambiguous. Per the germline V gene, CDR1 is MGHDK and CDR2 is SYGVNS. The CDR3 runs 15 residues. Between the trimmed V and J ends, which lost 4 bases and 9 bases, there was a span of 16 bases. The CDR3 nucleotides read TGTGCCAGCAGTGGTCCGGACTCGGGCGGTTCACCCCTCCACTTT. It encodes CASSGPDSGGSPLHF.

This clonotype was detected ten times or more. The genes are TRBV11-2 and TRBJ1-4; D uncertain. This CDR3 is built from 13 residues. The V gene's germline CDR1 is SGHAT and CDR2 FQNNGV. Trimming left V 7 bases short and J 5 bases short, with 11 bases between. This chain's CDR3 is CASTIPGNEKLFF. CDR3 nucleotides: TGTGCCAGCACCATACCCGGGAATGAAAAACTGTTTTTT.

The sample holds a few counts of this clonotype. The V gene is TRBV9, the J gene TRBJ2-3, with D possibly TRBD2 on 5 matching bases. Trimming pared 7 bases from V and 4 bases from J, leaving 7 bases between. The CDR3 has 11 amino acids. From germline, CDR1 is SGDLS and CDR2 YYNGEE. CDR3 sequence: CASGAADTQYF. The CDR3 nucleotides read TGTGCCAGCGGAGCGGCAGATACGCAGTATTTT.

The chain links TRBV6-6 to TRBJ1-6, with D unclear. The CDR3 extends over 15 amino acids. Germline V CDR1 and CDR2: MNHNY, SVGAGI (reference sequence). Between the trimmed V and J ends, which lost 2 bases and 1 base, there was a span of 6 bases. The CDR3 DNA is TGTGCCAGCAGTTACAGGGAGTCCTATAATTCACCCCTCCACTTT. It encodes CASSYRESYNSPLHF.

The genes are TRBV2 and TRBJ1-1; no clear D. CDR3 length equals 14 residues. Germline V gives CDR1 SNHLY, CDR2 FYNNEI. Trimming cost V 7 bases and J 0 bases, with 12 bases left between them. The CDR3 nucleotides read TGTGCCAGCACCGACTCGGTCCTGAACACTGAAGCTTTCTTT. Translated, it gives CASTDSVLNTEAFF.

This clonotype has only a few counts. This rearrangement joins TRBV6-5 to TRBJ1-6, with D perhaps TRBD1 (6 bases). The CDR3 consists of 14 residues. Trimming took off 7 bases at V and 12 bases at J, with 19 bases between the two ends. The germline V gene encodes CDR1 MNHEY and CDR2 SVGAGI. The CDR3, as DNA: TGTGCCAGCATGCAGAGTCAGGGGAGTAAACCCCTCCACTTT. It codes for CASMQSQGSKPLHF.

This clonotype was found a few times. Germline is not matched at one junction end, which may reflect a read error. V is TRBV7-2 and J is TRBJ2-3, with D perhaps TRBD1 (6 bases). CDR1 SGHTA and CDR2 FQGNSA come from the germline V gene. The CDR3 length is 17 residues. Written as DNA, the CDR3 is TGTGCCAGCAGCCTAGCCCAAACAGGGAACCCCACAGATACGCAGTATTTT. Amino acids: CASSLAQTGNPTDTQYF.

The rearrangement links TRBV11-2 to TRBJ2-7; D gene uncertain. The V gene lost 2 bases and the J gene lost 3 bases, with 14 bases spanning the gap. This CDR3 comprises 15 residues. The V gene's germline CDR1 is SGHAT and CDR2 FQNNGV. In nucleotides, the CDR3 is TGTGCCAGCAGCTTAACCCCGGGCCGAAACTACGAGCAGTACTTC. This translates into CASSLTPGRNYEQYF.

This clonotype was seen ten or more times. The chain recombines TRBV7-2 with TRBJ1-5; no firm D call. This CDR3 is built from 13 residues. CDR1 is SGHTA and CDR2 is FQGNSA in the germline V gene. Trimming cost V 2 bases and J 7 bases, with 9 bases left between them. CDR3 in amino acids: CASSLKVSQPQHF. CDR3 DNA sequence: TGTGCCAGCAGCTTAAAAGTTTCCCAGCCCCAGCATTTT.

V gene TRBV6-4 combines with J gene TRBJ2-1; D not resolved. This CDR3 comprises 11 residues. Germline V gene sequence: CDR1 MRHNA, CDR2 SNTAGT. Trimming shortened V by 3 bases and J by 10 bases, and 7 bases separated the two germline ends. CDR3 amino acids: CASSEGQEQFF. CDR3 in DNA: TGTGCCAGCAGTGAGGGTCAGGAGCAGTTCTTC.

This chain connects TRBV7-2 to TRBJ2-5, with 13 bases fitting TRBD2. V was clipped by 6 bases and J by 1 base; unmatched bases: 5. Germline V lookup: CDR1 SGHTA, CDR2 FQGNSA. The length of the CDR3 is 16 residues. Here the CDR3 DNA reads TGTGCCAGCAGACCTACTAGCGGGGGGGCCCAAGAGACCCAGTACTTC. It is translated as CASRPTSGGAQETQYF.

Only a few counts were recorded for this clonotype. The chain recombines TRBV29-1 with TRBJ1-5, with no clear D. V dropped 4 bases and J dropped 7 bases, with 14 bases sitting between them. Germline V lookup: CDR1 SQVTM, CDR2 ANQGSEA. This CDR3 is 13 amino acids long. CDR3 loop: CSVGAGKGQPQHF. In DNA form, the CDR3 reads TGCAGCGTTGGGGCAGGAAAAGGGCAGCCCCAGCATTTT.

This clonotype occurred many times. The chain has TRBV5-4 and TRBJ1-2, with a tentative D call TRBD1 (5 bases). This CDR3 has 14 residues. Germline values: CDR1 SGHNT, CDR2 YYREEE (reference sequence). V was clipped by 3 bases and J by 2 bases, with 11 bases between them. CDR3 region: CASSSQGPNYGYTF. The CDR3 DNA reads TGTGCCAGCAGCTCCCAGGGACCCAACTATGGCTACACCTTC.

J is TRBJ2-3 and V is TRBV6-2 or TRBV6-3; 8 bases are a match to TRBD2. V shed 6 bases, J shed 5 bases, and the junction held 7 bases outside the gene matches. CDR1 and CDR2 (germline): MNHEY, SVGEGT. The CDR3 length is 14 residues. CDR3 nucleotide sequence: TGTGCCAGCAGAGAAGGACTAGCAGAAGATACGCAGTATTTT. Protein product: CASREGLAEDTQYF.

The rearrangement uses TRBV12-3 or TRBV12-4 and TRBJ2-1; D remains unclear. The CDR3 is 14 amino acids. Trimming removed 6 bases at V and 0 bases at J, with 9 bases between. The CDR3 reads CASRKHSSYNEQFF. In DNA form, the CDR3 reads TGTGCCAGCAGGAAACATAGCTCCTACAATGAGCAGTTCTTC.

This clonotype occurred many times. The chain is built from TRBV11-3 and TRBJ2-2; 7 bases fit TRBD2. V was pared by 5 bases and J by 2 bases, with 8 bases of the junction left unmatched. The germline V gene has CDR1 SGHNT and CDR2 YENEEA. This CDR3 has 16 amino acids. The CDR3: CASSPGSSGNTGELFF. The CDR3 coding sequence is TGTGCCAGCAGCCCCGGATCTAGCGGAAACACCGGGGAGCTGTTTTTT.

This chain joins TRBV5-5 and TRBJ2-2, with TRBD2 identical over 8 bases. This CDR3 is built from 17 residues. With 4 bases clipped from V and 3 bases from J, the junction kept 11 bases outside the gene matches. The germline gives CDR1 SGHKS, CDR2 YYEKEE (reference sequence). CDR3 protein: CASSPRRRGDDTGELFF. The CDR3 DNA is TGTGCCAGCAGCCCTAGGCGGCGGGGGGACGACACCGGGGAGCTGTTTTTT. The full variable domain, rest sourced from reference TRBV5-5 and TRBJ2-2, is DAGVTQSPTHLIKTRGQQVTLRCSPISGHKSVSWYQQVLGQGPQFIFQYYEKEERGRGNFPDRFSARQFPNYSSELNVNALLLGDSALYLCASSPRRRGDDTGELFFGEGSRLTVL.

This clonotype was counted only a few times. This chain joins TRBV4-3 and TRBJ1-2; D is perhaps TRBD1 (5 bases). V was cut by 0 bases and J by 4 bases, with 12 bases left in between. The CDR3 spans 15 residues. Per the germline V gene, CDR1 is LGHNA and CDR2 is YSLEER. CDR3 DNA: TGCGCCAGCAGCCAAGATACCGGGGGTTCCTATGGCTACACCTTC. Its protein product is CASSQDTGGSYGYTF.

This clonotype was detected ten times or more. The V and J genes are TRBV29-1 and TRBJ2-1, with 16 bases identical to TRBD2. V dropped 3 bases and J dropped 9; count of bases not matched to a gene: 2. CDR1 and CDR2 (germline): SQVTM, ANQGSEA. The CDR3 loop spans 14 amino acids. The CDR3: CSVEGLAGGLEQFF. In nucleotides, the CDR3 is TGCAGCGTTGAGGGACTAGCGGGGGGGCTTGAGCAGTTCTTC.